Presented here are 14 T cell receptor beta chains from one specimen sequenced in a study of monozygotic twins with inflammatory bowel disease. TCRdb re-analyzed the 5' RACE reads; it lists each CDR3 protein once, without DNA. The sample totals 350,000 to 500,000 distinct CDR3 sequences. Sequences were obtained from blood. Receptors originate from a human donor with ulcerative colitis or Crohn's disease, or a healthy co-twin of an affected twin (not recorded which).

The chain has TRBV6-5 and TRBJ2-3; lacking DNA, the TRBD2 call made by TCRdb goes unchecked. The CDR3 loop spans 18 amino acids. CDR1 is MNHEY and CDR2 is SVGAGI in the germline V gene. CDR3 region: CASSYSGGREGGADTQYF.

J is TRBJ1-5 and V is TRBV20-1; the TCRdb D gene call, TRBD1, has no DNA to confirm it. CDR3 length equals 12 residues. Germline V CDR1 and CDR2: DFQATT, SNEGSKA (reference sequence). This CDR3 is CSARPGQQPQHF.

The chain is built from TRBV12-3 or TRBV12-4 and TRBJ1-4; no DNA is available, so the TRBD1 call from TCRdb remains unchecked. This CDR3 region has 17 residues. CDR3 protein: CASSPDTWTGPNEKLFF.

The chain recombines TRBV2 with TRBJ1-2. The germline V gene encodes CDR1 SNHLY and CDR2 FYNNEI. This CDR3 has 14 residues. The CDR3 is CASRPKGYNYGYTF.

J is TRBJ2-7 and V is TRBV7-2; without DNA, the TCRdb call of TRBD2 cannot be checked. CDR3 length: 17 amino acids. From germline, CDR1 is SGHTA and CDR2 FQGNSA. The CDR3 sequence: CASSLGAPGGRLGEQYF.

The chain has TRBV7-9 and TRBJ2-5; the D call of TRBD1 rests on TCRdb alone, since no DNA is present to check it. In germline, CDR1 is SEHNR, CDR2 FQNEAQ (reference sequence). The CDR3 totals 14 residues. The CDR3 region is CASSSHTGIETQYF.

The chain links TRBV7-9 to TRBJ2-3. CDR3 size: 15 residues. The germline V gene encodes CDR1 SEHNR and CDR2 FQNEAQ (reference sequence). The CDR3 here is CASSLGAIRTDTQYF.

This chain connects TRBV29-1 to TRBJ1-1. CDR1 is SQVTM, CDR2 ANQGSEA, per germline. The CDR3 runs 12 residues. CDR3 in amino acids: CSLRAGLTEAFF.

The chain is built from TRBV4-1 and TRBJ1-4; TCRdb lists TRBD1, though no DNA is available to test this call. Germline-derived CDR1 and CDR2 are MGHRA and YSYEKL. The CDR3 runs to 14 residues. CDR3 in amino acids: CASSQDRVGWKLFF.

The chain recombines TRBV18 with TRBJ2-1; lacking DNA, the TRBD2 call made by TCRdb goes unchecked. Germline lookup yields CDR1 KGHSH and CDR2 LQKENI. The CDR3 length is 17 residues. CDR3 protein: CASSSTIGQRPGDEQFF. Looking up the rest from reference TRBV18 and TRBJ2-1 gives the full variable domain: NAGVMQNPRHLVRRRGQEARLRCSPMKGHSHVYWYRQLPEEGLKFMVYLQKENIIDESGMPKERFSAEFPKEGPSILRIQQVVRGDSAAYFCASSSTIGQRPGDEQFFGPGTRLTVL.

V gene TRBV7-9 combines with J gene TRBJ1-1. CDR3 size: 15 residues. Germline V CDR1 and CDR2: SEHNR, FQNEAQ (reference sequence). This CDR3 is CASSPPDGVNTEAFF. Full variable domain (remainder filled in from reference TRBV7-9 and TRBJ1-1): DTGVSQNPRHKITKRGQNVTFRCDPISEHNRLYWYRQTLGQGPEFLTYFQNEAQLEKSRLLSDRFSAERPKGSFSTLEIQRTEQGDSAMYLCASSPPDGVNTEAFFGQGTRLTVV.

V is TRBV20-1 and J is TRBJ1-1. Germline CDR1 is DFQATT and CDR2 is SNEGSKA (reference sequence). The CDR3 sequence is 15 residues long. CDR3 sequence reads: CSARDYAAVNTEAFF.

The chain employs TRBV5-1 and TRBJ2-3; TCRdb's D call of TRBD1 is untestable without DNA. Looked up from germline, CDR1 is SGHRS and CDR2 is YFSETQ. The CDR3 sequence is 16 residues long. The CDR3 sequence: CASSYQTGLNADTQYF. The full variable domain, its missing parts supplied by reference TRBV5-1 and TRBJ2-3, is KAGVTQTPRYLIKTRGQQVTLSCSPISGHRSVSWYQQTPGQGLQFLFEYFSETQRNKGNFPGRFSGRQFSNSRSEMNVSTLELGDSALYLCASSYQTGLNADTQYFGPGTRLTVL.

V is TRBV6-1 and J is TRBJ1-1; TCRdb proposes TRBD1, but this gene call is untestable without DNA. The CDR3 is 15 amino acids. Germline-derived CDR1 and CDR2 are MNHNS and SASEGT. The CDR3: CASRGQATLNTEAFF.